The source of this T cell receptor beta chain is a study of response to subunit inactivated influenza vaccine. Broader study findings: Every seasonal influenza vaccination brings in few new T cells, the authors suggested.

One entry per CDR3 protein results from TCRdb running MiXCR on the RT-PCR reads. The sample lists under 550,000 distinct CDR3 sequences; approximately 7.2% were seen once. CDR3 length equals 15 residues. V was shortened by 0 bases and J by 1 base, with 11 bases between the two germline ends. Germline V gene data show CDR1 as DFQATT and CDR2 as SNEGSKA (reference sequence). This clonotype was observed a few times. Its antigen remains unidentified. The chain links TRBV20-1 to TRBJ2-3; the D gene is possibly TRBD2 (6 bases). This receptor was taken from a man between 50 and 69 years old who received an inactivated influenza vaccine. Source: PBMCs from blood, taken 23 months after vaccination. This CDR3 reads CSARESGVRTDTQYF. CDR3 sequence (DNA): TGCAGTGCTAGAGAATCGGGAGTGCGCACAGATACGCAGTATTTT.